The 21 T cell receptor beta chains reported below all come from one sample, sequenced in a study of blood T cell repertoires in COVID-19. Using immunoSEQ multiplex PCR, the repertoire was profiled, and TCRdb retains in-frame clones only, with some absent. Among 400,000 or so clones listed, 80% to 90% were seen once. The sample taken for sequencing was PBMCs or T cells enriched from blood (not recorded which). All receptors derive from a man aged 30 to 45 who had recovered from COVID-19.

V gene TRBV29-1 combines with J gene TRBJ2-3, with 12 bases that match TRBD2. This CDR3 contains 14 residues. Per the germline V gene, CDR1 is SQVTM and CDR2 is ANQGSEA. The V and J ends lost 6 bases and 3 bases, in that order; junction bases with no gene match: 4. The CDR3 DNA follows: TGCAGCGTCGTACTAGCGGGAGGTACAGATACGCAGTATTTT. Translating it yields CSVVLAGGTDTQYF.

The rearrangement joins TRBV27 to TRBJ1-6; no definite D call. The germline V gene encodes CDR1 MNHEY and CDR2 SMNVEV (reference sequence). The CDR3 runs to 15 residues. V lost 3 bases, J lost 8 bases, and 14 bases lay in between. The DNA of the CDR3 is TGTGCCAGCAGTTTCGGGGTTCTTGGTTATTCACCCCTCCACTTT. Translating gives CASSFGVLGYSPLHF.

The chain uses TRBV5-6 and TRBJ1-1; 9 bases are a match to TRBD1. The germline V gene encodes CDR1 SGHDT and CDR2 YYEEEE. The junction had 14 bases not matched to a gene; V was cut back by 4 bases and J by 7 bases. There are 16 residues in the CDR3. The CDR3 nucleotides read TGTGCCAGCAGCAGGGACAGGGTTCGTCATGGTAATGAAGCTTTCTTT. It yields the protein CASSRDRVRHGNEAFF.

This clone was recorded only once. The rearrangement joins TRBV30 to TRBJ2-6; D ambiguous. In germline, CDR1 is GTSNPN, CDR2 SVGIG (reference sequence). The CDR3 runs to 12 residues. V was trimmed by 4 bases and J by 2 bases, leaving 3 bases between them. Here the CDR3 reads CAWTTGANVLTF. The CDR3 coding sequence is TGTGCCTGGACTACTGGGGCCAACGTCCTGACTTTC.

This chain uses TRBV4-2 with TRBJ2-7, with 10 positions matching TRBD2. The CDR3 covers 15 residues. CDR1 LGHNA and CDR2 YNFKEQ come from the germline V gene. Trimming removed 1 base from V and 2 bases from J; junction bases left unmatched: 2. The CDR3 DNA sequence: TGTGCCAGCAGCCAAGTTACTAGCGGGACCTACGAGCAGTACTTC. Amino acids: CASSQVTSGTYEQYF.

The chain links TRBV28 to TRBJ1-4, with D perhaps matching TRBD1 (6 bases). V was trimmed by 7 bases and J by 9 bases, leaving 21 bases between them. CDR3 size: 15 residues. Germline loops: CDR1 MDHEN, CDR2 SYDVKM. This CDR3 is CASNRWATGNQKLFF. CDR3 nucleotides: TGTGCCAGCAATCGATGGGCTACAGGGAACCAAAAACTGTTTTTT. Full variable domain (remainder filled in from reference TRBV28 and TRBJ1-4): DVKVTQSSRYLVKRTGEKVFLECVQDMDHENMFWYRQDPGLGLRLIYFSYDVKMKEKGDIPEGYSVSREKKERFSLILESASTNQTSMYLCASNRWATGNQKLFFGSGTQLSVL.

The chain combines TRBV7-2 with TRBJ2-1; 7 bases line up with TRBD1. From germline, CDR1 is SGHTA and CDR2 FQGNSA. The CDR3 totals 15 residues. V dropped 1 base and J dropped 10; count of bases not matched to a gene: 10. CDR3 nucleotide sequence: TGTGCCAGCAGCTTAGGAGGGGGCAGGTCTAAAGAGCAGTTCTTC. Protein sequence: CASSLGGGRSKEQFF.

V gene TRBV11-2 combines with J gene TRBJ2-6, with unresolved D. Trimming removed 1 base at V and 0 bases at J, with 4 bases between. This CDR3 is built from 15 residues. Germline values: CDR1 SGHAT, CDR2 FQNNGV. DNA of the CDR3: TGTGCCAGCAGCTTAGGGAGCTCTGGGGCCAACGTCCTGACTTTC. Amino acids: CASSLGSSGANVLTF.

The rearrangement joins TRBV10-1 to TRBJ2-1; D is unclear. The CDR3 is 14 amino acids. V was pared by 2 bases and J by 2 bases, with 7 bases between. Germline V gene lookup returns CDR1 WNHNN and CDR2 SYGVQD (reference sequence). CDR3 amino acids: CASSEETAYNEQFF. CDR3 in DNA: TGCGCCAGCAGTGAGGAAACGGCCTACAATGAGCAGTTCTTC.

The rearrangement uses TRBV24-1 and TRBJ2-2, with TRBD1 matching 7 bases. This CDR3 has 16 residues. Germline V gene data show CDR1 as KGHDR and CDR2 as SFDVKD. V shed 3 bases, J shed 2 bases, and the junction held 5 bases outside the gene matches. CDR3 coding DNA: TGTGCCACCAGTGATCAAGGGGGCGAAAACACCGGGGAGCTGTTTTTT. Translated: CATSDQGGENTGELFF.

J is TRBJ2-7 and V is TRBV18; D is possibly TRBD2 (6 bases). V lost 6 bases to trimming and J lost 0 bases, with 15 bases between them. The CDR3 has 15 residues. The germline gives CDR1 KGHSH, CDR2 LQKENI. CDR3 nucleotides: TGTGCCAGCTCTGTCGGACTCGGGAGCTCCTACGAGCAGTACTTC. It yields the protein CASSVGLGSSYEQYF.

V and J are TRBV29-1 and TRBJ2-1, with D perhaps TRBD2 (6 bases). Germline V CDR1 and CDR2: SQVTM, ANQGSEA. The V gene lost 0 bases and the J gene lost 3 bases, with 18 bases spanning the gap. This CDR3 has 17 amino acids. The CDR3 bases are TGCAGCGTTGAAGAAAGCCGGGACTCACCGAACTACAATGAGCAGTTCTTC. Amino acids: CSVEESRDSPNYNEQFF.

The V gene is TRBV7-9, the J gene TRBJ1-1; tentatively, D is TRBD1 (6 bases). CDR1 is SEHNR and CDR2 is FQNEAQ in the germline V gene (reference sequence). Trimming took off 5 bases at V and 2 bases at J, with 18 bases between the two ends. CDR3 size: 16 residues. The CDR3 DNA is TGTGCCAGCAGCCCCTCAGGGGCAGACAGAAACACTGAAGCTTTCTTT. Amino acids: CASSPSGADRNTEAFF.

The chain combines TRBV27 with TRBJ2-7; TRBD2 is a possible D gene (5 bases). The CDR3 loop spans 14 amino acids. CDR1 MNHEY and CDR2 SMNVEV come from the germline V gene (reference sequence). V lost 7 bases and J lost 0, with 13 bases in between. The CDR3 sequence is CASTNLRDSYEQYF. CDR3 coding DNA: TGTGCCAGCACCAACCTGAGGGACTCCTACGAGCAGTACTTC.

V is TRBV3-1 (or the pseudogene TRBV3-2) and J is TRBJ2-5, with D possibly TRBD2 on 5 matching bases. The CDR3 loop spans 14 amino acids. Germline CDR1 is LGHDT and CDR2 is YNNKEL (reference sequence). Trimming shortened V by 3 bases and J by 9 bases, and 17 bases separated the two germline ends. The CDR3 protein is CASSQGGPPGSQYF. The CDR3 bases are TGTGCCAGCAGCCAGGGTGGACCCCCGGGGTCCCAGTACTTC.

V gene TRBV24-1 combines with J gene TRBJ2-2; perhaps TRBD2 as D (6 bases). Trimming pared 5 bases from V and 4 bases from J, leaving 13 bases between. The germline CDR1 and CDR2 sequences are KGHDR and SFDVKD. The CDR3 is 15 residues long. In nucleotides, the CDR3 is TGTGCCACCAGTGCGGCGGGAAAGGGCACCGGGGAGCTGTTTTTT. This gives the protein CATSAAGKGTGELFF.

V gene TRBV2 combines with J gene TRBJ2-5, with TRBD1 matching 7 bases. The CDR3 has 14 residues. Germline V CDR1 and CDR2: SNHLY, FYNNEI. V trimming: 7 bases; J trimming: 5 bases; junction bases outside the gene matches: 10. In DNA form, the CDR3 reads TGTGCCAGCAACCCACAGGGGCGAGGGGAGACCCAGTACTTC. Translating gives CASNPQGRGETQYF.

The V and J genes are TRBV5-6 and TRBJ2-3, with a weak D call TRBD1 (5 bases). The germline V and J ends were trimmed by 0 bases and 0 bases, with 8 bases remaining between them. The length of the CDR3 is 15 residues. CDR1 is SGHDT, CDR2 YYEEEE, per germline. The CDR3 protein is CASSLGTQSTDTQYF. CDR3 bases: TGTGCCAGCAGCTTGGGGACACAAAGCACAGATACGCAGTATTTT.

This clone was picked up a small number of times. The J gene is TRBJ2-7, the V gene TRBV27; 7 bases map to TRBD1. The CDR3 runs to 15 residues. Per germline, CDR1 MNHEY and CDR2 SMNVEV (reference sequence). The V gene end was trimmed by 1 base and the J gene end by 6 bases; junction bases not matched to a gene: 9. This CDR3 is CASSLWTGTEVEQYF. DNA of the CDR3: TGTGCCAGCAGTTTATGGACCGGGACAGAAGTCGAGCAGTACTTC.

This CDR3 reads CASGLGPDDTGELFF. Here the CDR3 DNA reads TGTGCTAGTGGTCTGGGGCCAGATGACACCGGGGAGCTGTTTTTT. The chain carries TRBV12-5 and TRBJ2-2, with a possible D match to TRBD1 (5 bases). Trimming took 5 bases from V and 3 from J, leaving 13 bases between them. Per the germline V gene, CDR1 is LGHNT and CDR2 is FRNRAP. There are 15 residues in the CDR3.

The V and J genes are TRBV4-1 and TRBJ2-6, with 9 bases that match TRBD2. The CDR3 spans 18 residues. Trimming removed 3 bases from V and 2 bases from J; junction bases left unmatched: 8. Germline V CDR1 and CDR2: MGHRA, YSYEKL. In DNA, the CDR3 is TGCGCCAGCAGCCATGATAGTAGCGGGAGAGCTGGGGCCAACGTCCTGACTTTC. Its protein product is CASSHDSSGRAGANVLTF.